These 15 T cell receptor beta chains were all obtained from the same sample, sequenced in a study of T-cell reconstitution after alpha-beta-depleted transplantation in children. A TCRbeta library incorporating unique molecular identifiers was prepared. TCRdb used MiXCR to reprocess the PCR reads, holding one entry per CDR3 protein. In the table there are roughly 98,000 distinct CDR3 sequences, about 14% of which are singletons. The specimen was PBMCs, mostly from graft donor cells, collected 180 days after TCRalphabeta/CD19-depleted stem cell transplant. All receptors come from a male patient between 2 and 15 years old who had a stem cell transplant for acute lymphoblastic leukemia, so the T cells may come from the graft donor.

This clonotype has only a few counts. Here the CDR3 reads CASSAHRGQAGDEQYF. In nucleotides, the CDR3 is TGTGCCAGCAGCGCCCACAGGGGCCAAGCGGGGGACGAGCAGTACTTC. The V and J genes are TRBV9 and TRBJ2-7; D is possibly TRBD2 (8 bases). This CDR3 comprises 16 residues. CDR1 SGDLS and CDR2 YYNGEE come from the germline V gene. Trimming removed 3 bases from V and 5 bases from J, with 21 bases in between.

The chain combines TRBV20-1 with TRBJ2-2; 10 positions match TRBD2. The V gene end was trimmed by 0 bases and the J gene end by 4 bases; junction bases not matched to a gene: 2. The CDR3 extends over 15 amino acids. The germline V gene encodes CDR1 DFQATT and CDR2 SNEGSKA (reference sequence). The CDR3 loop is CSARDASGGTGELFF. The DNA for the CDR3 is TGCAGTGCTAGAGATGCTAGCGGGGGCACCGGGGAGCTGTTTTTT.

V is TRBV7-2 and J is TRBJ2-3; D remains ambiguous. Looked up from germline, CDR1 is SGHTA and CDR2 is FQGNSA. V lost 4 bases to trimming and J lost 2 bases, with 7 bases between them. This CDR3 region has 13 residues. The CDR3 region has the DNA TGTGCCAGCAGCTCAGGACCCACAGATACGCAGTATTTT. Amino acids: CASSSGPTDTQYF.

V and J are TRBV5-4 and TRBJ2-5; the match to TRBD1 covers 7 bases. The V and J ends lost 3 bases and 3 bases, in that order; junction bases with no gene match: 2. There are 13 residues in the CDR3. CDR1 is SGHNT, CDR2 YYREEE, per germline (reference sequence). CDR3 sequence: CASSSDREETQYF. The CDR3 DNA follows: TGTGCCAGCAGCTCCGACAGGGAAGAGACCCAGTACTTC.

In its sample, this clonotype was seen many times. The gene calls are TRBV25-1 and TRBJ2-2; D unresolved. CDR1 MGHDK and CDR2 SYGVNS come from the germline V gene. V lost 3 bases and J lost 1, with 6 bases in between. This CDR3 contains 14 residues. The CDR3 DNA reads TGTGCCAGCAGTGACCCCAGGAACACCGGGGAGCTGTTTTTT. Protein sequence: CASSDPRNTGELFF.

In this sample, this clonotype turned up a few times. The rearrangement uses TRBV12-3 or TRBV12-4 and TRBJ2-2; 7 bases map to TRBD1. V shed 6 bases, J shed 4 bases, and the junction held 5 bases outside the gene matches. The CDR3 totals 14 residues. Here the CDR3 reads CASSLTGTTGELFF. The CDR3 nucleotides are TGTGCCAGCAGCCTGACAGGGACCACCGGGGAGCTGTTTTTT.

The chain is built from TRBV28 and TRBJ1-2; TRBD1 matches 7 bases. This CDR3 contains 12 residues. CDR1 and CDR2 from the germline V gene are MDHEN and SYDVKM. V trimming: 6 bases; J trimming: 4 bases; junction bases outside the gene matches: 2. CDR3 DNA: TGTGCCAGCAGCCAGGGGGGCTATGGCTACACCTTC. Encoded protein: CASSQGGYGYTF.

The CDR3 protein is CASSPLGRGAFF. CDR3 sequence (DNA): TGTGCCAGCAGTCCTCTAGGACGCGGGGCTTTCTTT. The chain recombines TRBV28 with TRBJ1-1; D unresolved. CDR1 and CDR2 from the germline V gene are MDHEN and SYDVKM. The CDR3 consists of 12 residues. Between the trimmed V and J ends, which lost 5 bases and 11 bases, there was a span of 15 bases. The whole variable domain, filled in from reference TRBV28 and TRBJ1-1, reads DVKVTQSSRYLVKRTGEKVFLECVQDMDHENMFWYRQDPGLGLRLIYFSYDVKMKEKGDIPEGYSVSREKKERFSLILESASTNQTSMYLCASSPLGRGAFFGQGTRLTVV.

The chain is built from TRBV12-3 or TRBV12-4 and TRBJ2-7; the D gene is possibly TRBD2 (5 bases). CDR3 length equals 14 residues. Trimming left V 6 bases short and J 2 bases short, with 14 bases between. The CDR3, as DNA: TGTGCCAGCAGGCATCGGGAAAGGACCTACGAGCAGTACTTC. This translates into CASRHRERTYEQYF.

This clonotype was observed a few times. J is TRBJ2-7 and V is TRBV7-2; the match to TRBD1 covers 7 bases. Losses at the gene ends were 5 bases for V and 2 bases for J; bases not matched to a gene: 6. This CDR3 spans 14 amino acids. CDR1 SGHTA and CDR2 FQGNSA come from the germline V gene. The CDR3 reads CASSVRDRTYEQYF. In DNA form, the CDR3 reads TGTGCCAGCAGCGTCCGGGACAGAACCTACGAGCAGTACTTC.

The chain's CDR3 is CASSLDLSGDQPQHF. In DNA, the CDR3 is TGTGCCAGCAGCTTAGATCTTTCGGGGGATCAGCCCCAGCATTTT. This chain joins TRBV11-2 and TRBJ1-5; D is perhaps TRBD1 (5 bases). Looked up from germline, CDR1 is SGHAT and CDR2 is FQNNGV. Trimming stripped 0 bases from V and 5 bases from J, with 11 bases between. This CDR3 has 15 amino acids.

This clonotype was detected a few times. CDR3 protein: CSARNPWTVINEKLFF. Here the CDR3 DNA reads TGCAGTGCTAGAAACCCTTGGACAGTCATAAATGAAAAACTGTTTTTT. V gene TRBV20-1 combines with J gene TRBJ1-4, with a possible D match to TRBD1 (6 bases). V lost 2 bases, J lost 5 bases, and 18 bases lay in between. From germline, CDR1 is DFQATT and CDR2 SNEGSKA (reference sequence). The CDR3 is 16 residues long.

Only a few counts were recorded for this clonotype. The J gene is TRBJ2-2, the V gene TRBV7-6; D may correspond to TRBD1 or TRBD2 (5 bases each). V dropped 4 bases and J dropped 5 bases, with 14 bases sitting between them. This CDR3 has 15 amino acids. CDR1 is SGHVS, CDR2 FNYEAQ, per germline. This chain's CDR3 is CASSSGTLGTGELFF. As DNA, the CDR3 is TGTGCCAGCAGCTCGGGGACGTTAGGAACCGGGGAGCTGTTTTTT.

This clonotype was recorded a few times. The gene calls are TRBV18 and TRBJ2-7; D is unclear. Germline V gene lookup returns CDR1 KGHSH and CDR2 LQKENI. The CDR3 runs to 11 residues. V dropped 6 bases and J dropped 6 bases, with 9 bases sitting between them. The CDR3 DNA sequence: TGTGCCAGCTCCCCAGAGGCCGAGCAGTACTTC. Its protein is CASSPEAEQYF.

This clonotype was counted at least ten times. The chain uses TRBV5-1 and TRBJ2-7; D unresolved. The CDR3 extends over 13 amino acids. V was clipped by 0 bases and J by 2 bases, with 6 bases between them. The germline V gene has CDR1 SGHRS and CDR2 YFSETQ. CDR3 in amino acids: CASSLVGTYEQYF. For the CDR3, the DNA is TGCGCCAGCAGCTTGGTAGGGACCTACGAGCAGTACTTC. Supplemented by reference TRBV5-1 and TRBJ2-7, the full variable domain reads KAGVTQTPRYLIKTRGQQVTLSCSPISGHRSVSWYQQTPGQGLQFLFEYFSETQRNKGNFPGRFSGRQFSNSRSEMNVSTLELGDSALYLCASSLVGTYEQYFGPGTRLTVT.